The present T cell receptor (beta chain) was sequenced within a study of T-cell reconstitution after alpha-beta-depleted transplantation in children (dated by TCRdb to the mid-2010s). Study-wide context: Using TCR repertoire profiling, the study followed T-cell immune reconstitution in a quantitative way in children after TCRalphabeta/CD19-depleted allogeneic hematopoietic cell transplantation.

From the cysteine up to the phenylalanine, the CDR3 has a length of 14 residues. Left in the record is the CDR3 DNA by itself, 42 bases read in frame from the first base. V and J lose 0 bases and 4 bases, and a span of 10 bases separates them. CDR1 and CDR2 (SGHRS, YFSETQ) derive from the germline V gene. Overall study results and their limits: About two months after transplant, the apparently early recovery of alphabetaT-cell counts reportedly depended on just several hundred clones that had expanded rapidly and came from non-depleted graft cells. In some patients, high TCRbeta diversity at day 60 was attributed to recipient T cells and intrathymic progenitors that had survived conditioning. Over the following months the frequencies of hyperexpanded clones went down, and after one year T-cell counts and TCRbeta diversity were mostly credited to newly produced T cells.

The library was made by PCR. The data were produced on an Illumina HiSeq 2500. Molecular barcoding was employed in the preparation of TCR libraries, with unique molecular identifiers being used to normalize TCRbeta repertoire quantification. TCRdb redid the processing of the public reads, applying fastp at Q25 and MiXCR, and retained in-frame beta chains. Rows are combined by CDR3 protein, so each entry shows the most common genes and DNA. The sample contains 450,000 to 550,000 distinct CDR3 sequences, over 9.5% of them found a single time. Clones ranked in the top ten supply less than 15% of the sample. This clonotype was observed at least ten times. Its antigen is not yet known. Base quality data are lacking; no much larger clone is found one base away. This sample's treatment or condition label indicates: allogeneic hematopoietic cell transplantation with graft depleted of TCRalphabeta T cells and CD19 B cells. The transplant recipients were children given TCRalphabeta/CD19-depleted allogeneic hematopoietic cell grafts.

The chain uses TRBV5-1 and TRBJ1-2; the D gene is possibly TRBD1, with 5 bases matching. The sequences come from PBMCs, mostly from graft donor cells, collected 180 days after TCRalphabeta/CD19-depleted stem cell transplant. This TCR was sampled from a female patient aged 2-9 years who had a stem cell transplant for aplastic anemia, so the T cells may come from the graft donor. The CDR3 protein sequence reads: CASSLGQRAYGYTF. The DNA sequence is given as TGCGCCAGCAGCTTGGGACAGCGGGCCTATGGCTACACCTTC.